The 9 T cell receptor beta chains presented below share a single source sample, sequenced in a study of TIL therapy for anti-PD-1-resistant metastatic lung cancer. Regarding time point: pre-treatment sample, taken before nivolumab and TIL therapy. The immunoSEQ assay was v3. Libraries were prepared by immunoSEQ multiplex PCR; TCRdb keeps only in-frame clonotypes and omits some of them. The sample has around 59,000 clones, 55% to 70% seen once. The sample consisted of blood, taken at baseline. These receptors all come from a person between 25 and 79 years old with non-small cell lung cancer.

This clone has just a few counts. This chain links TRBV7-8 with TRBJ1-1; D unclear. V was clipped by 0 bases and J by 1 base, with 6 bases between them. The CDR3 spans 14 residues. The germline CDR1 and CDR2 sequences are SGHVS and FQNEAQ. CDR3 DNA sequence: TGTGCCAGCAGCTTAGCCAGAGCGAACACTGAAGCTTTCTTT. This codes for CASSLARANTEAFF. Together with reference TRBV7-8 and TRBJ1-1, the CDR3 gives the full variable domain: GAGVSQSPRYKVAKRGQDVALRCDPISGHVSLFWYQQALGQGPEFLTYFQNEAQLDKSGLPSDRFFAERPEGSVSTLKIQRTQQEDSAVYLCASSLARANTEAFFGQGTRLTVV.

The rearrangement joins TRBV19 to TRBJ1-2; maybe TRBD1 (5 bases). Germline CDR1 is LNHDA and CDR2 is SQIVND (reference sequence). The CDR3 loop spans 15 amino acids. V was shortened by 5 bases and J by 4 bases, with 17 bases between the two germline ends. The CDR3 bases are TGTGCCAGTAGTCCCCGGGGAGGGGCCGGCTATGGCTACACCTTC. Translation gives CASSPRGGAGYGYTF.

V gene TRBV5-1 combines with J gene TRBJ1-1; no firm D call. The CDR3 is made up of 18 amino acids. Trimming took off 5 bases at V and 1 base at J, with 24 bases between the two ends. Germline CDR1 reads SGHRS; CDR2 reads YFSETQ. In DNA, the CDR3 is TGCGCCAGCAGATTATCTAGGGCGGGCCCCGTACAGAACACTGAAGCTTTCTTT. This sequence encodes CASRLSRAGPVQNTEAFF.

This sequence joins TRBV2 and TRBJ1-4; TRBD1 might be the D (6 bases). The CDR3 is made up of 15 amino acids. Germline V gene lookup returns CDR1 SNHLY and CDR2 FYNNEI. The ends were cut back, 8 bases at V and 7 bases at J, with 20 bases in the middle. CDR3: CASYRNRAGTEKLFF. CDR3 nucleotides: TGTGCCAGCTACCGGAACAGGGCCGGTACTGAAAAACTGTTTTTT.

The chain uses TRBV7-8 and TRBJ1-5; tentatively, D is TRBD1 (6 bases). The CDR3 is made up of 16 amino acids. CDR1 SGHVS and CDR2 FQNEAQ come from the germline V gene. The V end lost 1 base, the J end lost 0 bases, and 10 bases lay between the germline ends. CDR3 coding DNA: TGTGCCAGCAGCTTAGGGGGGCAGGTTAGCAATCAGCCCCAGCATTTT. Its translation: CASSLGGQVSNQPQHF. Filled out from reference TRBV7-8 and TRBJ1-5, the complete variable domain reads GAGVSQSPRYKVAKRGQDVALRCDPISGHVSLFWYQQALGQGPEFLTYFQNEAQLDKSGLPSDRFFAERPEGSVSTLKIQRTQQEDSAVYLCASSLGGQVSNQPQHFGDGTRLSIL.

In this sample, this clone turned up a few times. The chain links TRBV6-1 to TRBJ2-2; D remains unclear. The CDR3 contains 12 residues. CDR1 and CDR2 (germline): MNHNS, SASEGT. The V gene lost 4 bases and the J gene lost 5 bases, with 5 bases spanning the gap. CDR3 residues: CASSVGTGELFF. CDR3 bases: TGTGCCAGCAGTGTGGGGACCGGGGAGCTGTTTTTT.

V usage is TRBV19 and J usage is TRBJ2-6; D not resolved. Trimming left V 6 bases short and J 1 base short, with 19 bases between. This CDR3 region has 18 residues. Germline-derived CDR1 and CDR2 are LNHDA and SQIVND (reference sequence). The CDR3 here is CASSLDHLRLSGANVLTF. The DNA for the CDR3 is TGTGCCAGTAGCCTAGATCACCTCAGGTTATCTGGGGCCAACGTCCTGACTTTC.

The J gene is TRBJ2-5, the V gene TRBV7-9; D might be TRBD1 (5 bases). Germline V gene lookup returns CDR1 SEHNR and CDR2 FQNEAQ (reference sequence). Trimming pared 3 bases from V and 1 base from J, leaving 9 bases between. This CDR3 is built from 14 residues. The CDR3 spells CASSLRQGQETQYF. The CDR3, as DNA: TGTGCCAGCAGCTTGCGCCAGGGCCAAGAGACCCAGTACTTC.

Ten or more counts support this clone. V usage is TRBV28 and J usage is TRBJ2-7, with 9 bases lining up with TRBD1. This CDR3 spans 15 amino acids. V was pared by 8 bases and J by 1 base, with 9 bases of the junction left unmatched. The germline V gene has CDR1 MDHEN and CDR2 SYDVKM. The CDR3: CASESGTGLSYEQYF. CDR3 coding DNA: TGTGCCAGCGAATCCGGGACAGGGCTTTCCTACGAGCAGTACTTC.